This T cell receptor (beta chain) was retrieved from a study of T cells in Graves' hyperthyroidism and ophthalmopathy. As for the study in general: Pretreatment peripheral blood was obtained at initial diagnosis. Study-wide results and limits: Researchers found most expanded thyroid clonotypes above 0.001 in blood as well.

This clonotype was observed many times. No antigen is known for it. What was amplified from RNA transcripts were TCR beta CDR3 regions. A first-round RT-PCR of the TCR CDR3 used the HTBI primer set. TCRdb used MiXCR to reprocess the multiplex PCR reads, holding one entry per CDR3 protein. The data show a few hundred thousand distinct CDR3 sequences, with roughly 15% seen just once and 5% to 6.5% held by the top ten. Stable hyperthyroidism: no ophthalmopathy progression over 18 months of follow-up. This CDR3 has 16 amino acids. CDR1 MNHEY and CDR2 SMNVEV come from the germline V gene (reference sequence). V shed 6 bases and J 5 bases; nucleotides not matched to a gene: 15.

This receptor was taken from a woman aged 18-30 years with Graves' hyperthyroidism. Sequenced sample: blood. The J gene is TRBJ2-5, the V gene TRBV27; 7 positions agree with TRBD2. In DNA, the CDR3 is TGTGCCAGCAGCTCCCTTCGACGGGAGGTAGGGGAGACCCAGTACTTC. It codes for CASSSLRREVGETQYF.